One sample yielded the 20 T cell receptor beta chains listed below, sequenced in a study of cytomegalovirus exposure and HLA in healthy donors. The PCR had 60 Vbeta and 13 Jbeta primers. This table comes from immunoSEQ multiplex PCR, and its TCRdb copy is limited to in-frame clones, with some not included. This sample has 98,000 or so clones, with about 80% found just once. Sequencing input: PBMCs. Every receptor here comes from a woman in her thirties or forties in good health and CMV-seronegative.

The chain is built from TRBV9 and TRBJ1-3; no reliable D call. The V gene's germline CDR1 is SGDLS and CDR2 YYNGEE. V was pared by 0 bases and J by 1 base, with 2 bases between. The CDR3 is made up of 13 amino acids. CDR3 DNA: TGTGCCAGCAGCGTAGCTTCTGGAAACACCATATATTTT. The encoded protein is CASSVASGNTIYF.

As to this clone: The junction departs from germline at one end; a sequencing error may be responsible. Within the sample, other DNA sequences also encode this same CDR3. For the CDR3, the DNA is TGCGCCAGCAGCTCAGGGACTAGTCGTACCGGGGAGCTGTTTTTC. Protein sequence: CASSSGTSRTGELFF. The chain has TRBV5-1 and TRBJ2-2; 8 bases are shared with TRBD2. The germline V gene has CDR1 SGHRS and CDR2 YFSETQ. The CDR3 runs to 15 residues.

Points on this clone: Germline and junction disagree at one end, which may indicate a read error. V gene TRBV27 combines with J gene TRBJ2-5; 8 bases are a match to TRBD2. Germline assignment: CDR1 MNHEY and CDR2 SMNVEV (reference sequence). The CDR3 totals 15 residues. In DNA, the CDR3 is TGTGCCAGCAGTCCAAGGACCCGAGCGGGGGAGACCCAATACTTC. It codes for CASSPRTRAGETQYF.

The chain uses TRBV5-1 and TRBJ2-7; 13 nucleotides match TRBD2. CDR1 and CDR2 from the germline V gene are SGHRS and YFSETQ. The length of the CDR3 is 22 residues. The J segment lost 2 bases and the V segment lost 0 bases, leaving 20 bases of the junction unmatched. In DNA form, the CDR3 reads TGCGCCAGCAGCTTGGACTCCGTTCCACTAGCGGGAGGGCCTTTTACCCCCTACGAGCAGTACTTC. Residues: CASSLDSVPLAGGPFTPYEQYF.

In this sample, this clone turned up once. The chain joins TRBV10-3 to TRBJ2-7; tentative D call: TRBD1 (7 bases). V was trimmed by 4 bases and J by 0 bases, leaving 13 bases between them. Germline CDR1 is ENHRY and CDR2 is SYGVKD. The CDR3 totals 15 residues. CDR3 sequence: CAISGGDSSSYEQYF. The DNA of the CDR3 is TGTGCCATCAGTGGGGGGGACAGCAGCTCCTACGAGCAGTACTTC.

The rearrangement uses TRBV11-2 and TRBJ1-3, with a weak D call TRBD1 (5 bases). The CDR3 is made up of 16 amino acids. Trimming removed 4 bases at V and 0 bases at J, with 13 bases between. From germline, CDR1 is SGHAT and CDR2 FQNNGV. The CDR3 is CASSSNRMTSGNTIYF. The DNA of the CDR3 is TGTGCCAGCAGCTCAAACAGGATGACCTCTGGAAACACCATATATTTT.

This clone has more than one count but fewer than ten. The V gene is TRBV28, the J gene TRBJ2-5; D perhaps matches TRBD2 (5 bases). The length of the CDR3 is 13 residues. Germline values: CDR1 MDHEN, CDR2 SYDVKM. V dropped 6 bases and J dropped 5 bases, with 13 bases sitting between them. In DNA, the CDR3 is TGTGCCAGCAGGGTATCGGAGCGGGAGACCCAGTACTTC. Its translation is CASRVSERETQYF. Drawing the rest from reference TRBV28 and TRBJ2-5, the complete variable domain is DVKVTQSSRYLVKRTGEKVFLECVQDMDHENMFWYRQDPGLGLRLIYFSYDVKMKEKGDIPEGYSVSREKKERFSLILESASTNQTSMYLCASRVSERETQYFGPGTRLLVL.

The chain uses TRBV15 and TRBJ2-5; D may be TRBD2 (7 bases). The V gene lost 5 bases and the J gene lost 4 bases, with 14 bases spanning the gap. Germline-derived CDR1 and CDR2 are LNHNV and YYDKDF (reference sequence). CDR3 length: 14 residues. The CDR3 DNA reads TGTGCCACCAGCTTGAGGGGGGGAGGAGAGACCCAGTACTTC. The encoded protein is CATSLRGGGETQYF.

V gene TRBV28 combines with J gene TRBJ2-5; possible D gene TRBD2, 6 bases. The J call may be incorrect, as the DNA end agrees better with TRBJ2-7. CDR3 size: 15 residues. From germline, CDR1 is MDHEN and CDR2 SYDVKM. The CDR3 region is CASSPRSGLDYEQYF. CDR3 DNA sequence: TGTGCCAGCAGCCCTAGGAGCGGGTTGGACTACGAGCAGTACTTC.

In its sample, this clone was seen once. The gene calls are TRBV2 and TRBJ1-1; TRBD1 might be the D (6 bases). The CDR3 is 14 amino acids. CDR1 and CDR2 (germline): SNHLY, FYNNEI. Trimming stripped 4 bases from V and 5 bases from J, with 14 bases between. The CDR3, as DNA: TGTGCCAGCAGTGGAATTTTGGACAGTACTGAAGCTTTCTTT. Its protein product is CASSGILDSTEAFF. The full variable domain, its missing parts supplied by reference TRBV2 and TRBJ1-1, is EPEVTQTPSHQVTQMGQEVILRCVPISNHLYFYWYRQILGQKVEFLVSFYNNEISEKSEIFDDQFSVERPDGSNFTLKIRSTKLEDSAMYFCASSGILDSTEAFFGQGTRLTVV.

This chain connects TRBV2 to TRBJ2-7, with 10 bases lining up with TRBD1. This CDR3 is built from 13 residues. V shed 11 bases and J 4 bases; nucleotides not matched to a gene: 8. Germline V gene lookup returns CDR1 SNHLY and CDR2 FYNNEI. The CDR3 DNA reads TGTGCCGGAGACAGGGGGCGCGAATACGAGCAGTACTTC. This codes for CAGDRGREYEQYF.

The chain recombines TRBV4-2 with TRBJ2-7; 7 bases agree with TRBD2. The CDR3 covers 15 residues. V was clipped by 3 bases and J by 3 bases; unmatched bases: 8. The germline V gene encodes CDR1 LGHNA and CDR2 YNFKEQ. The CDR3 here is CASSHSPSGDYEQYF. The CDR3 DNA reads TGTGCCAGCAGCCATTCGCCTAGCGGAGACTACGAGCAGTACTTC.

The rearrangement uses TRBV29-1 and TRBJ2-7; D unresolved. This CDR3 region has 11 residues. The V gene's germline CDR1 is SQVTM and CDR2 ANQGSEA. V was cut by 4 bases and J by 0 bases, with 4 bases left in between. CDR3 protein: CSVASSYEQYF. Here the CDR3 DNA reads TGCAGCGTTGCATCCTCCTACGAGCAGTACTTC.

This chain links TRBV11-2 with TRBJ2-3; D uncertain. V dropped 5 bases and J dropped 5 bases, with 5 bases sitting between them. CDR1 and CDR2 (germline): SGHAT, FQNNGV. There are 11 residues in the CDR3. The CDR3 reads CASSPGDTQYF. The CDR3, as DNA: TGTGCCAGCAGCCCCGGAGATACGCAGTATTTT. The full variable domain, completed using reference TRBV11-2 and TRBJ2-3, is EAGVAQSPRYKIIEKRQSVAFWCNPISGHATLYWYQQILGQGPKLLIQFQNNGVVDDSQLPKDRFSAERLKGVDSTLKIQPAKLEDSAVYLCASSPGDTQYFGPGTRLTVL.

This clone was seen a handful of times. The chain recombines TRBV10-3 with TRBJ2-3, with D tentatively TRBD1 (6 bases). The V gene lost 2 bases and the J gene lost 6 bases, with 15 bases spanning the gap. The CDR3 loop spans 15 amino acids. The germline gives CDR1 ENHRY, CDR2 SYGVKD. The CDR3 nucleotides are TGTGCCATCAGTGAGCCTAATGCAGGGGCCGATACGCAGTATTTT. Residues: CAISEPNAGADTQYF.

This CDR3 reads CAISESRQGAETQYF. CDR3 nucleotide sequence: TGTGCCATCAGTGAGTCCCGTCAAGGGGCCGAGACCCAGTACTTC. The rearrangement uses TRBV10-3 and TRBJ2-5; D is perhaps TRBD1 (5 bases). With 0 bases removed from V and 5 bases from J, the gap between germline ends came to 13 bases. Germline V lookup: CDR1 ENHRY, CDR2 SYGVKD. This CDR3 has 15 amino acids.

The CDR3 spells CASSQDQHMNTEAFF. CDR3 coding DNA: TGTGCCAGCAGCCAAGATCAACATATGAACACTGAAGCTTTCTTT. J is TRBJ1-1 and V is TRBV4-2; D gene ambiguous. Germline-derived CDR1 and CDR2 are LGHNA and YNFKEQ. The ends were cut back, 0 bases at V and 0 bases at J, with 8 bases in the middle. The CDR3 covers 15 residues.

This clone has just a few counts. The chain is built from TRBV5-1 and TRBJ1-4, with a tentative D call TRBD1 (5 bases). Germline V gene sequence: CDR1 SGHRS, CDR2 YFSETQ. The CDR3 is made up of 14 amino acids. The V and J ends lost 2 bases and 8 bases respectively, with 13 bases between them. CDR3 region: CASSLRQGGEKLFF. The CDR3 nucleotides are TGCGCCAGCAGCTTACGCCAGGGAGGCGAAAAACTGTTTTTT.

The chain recombines TRBV28 with TRBJ2-5; a weak D match, TRBD2 (5 bases). Per the germline V gene, CDR1 is MDHEN and CDR2 is SYDVKM. The CDR3 runs to 14 residues. Trimming removed 11 bases from V and 2 bases from J, with 18 bases in between. CDR3 amino acids: CASIEGDRQETQYF. Here the CDR3 DNA reads TGTGCCTCCATTGAGGGAGACCGTCAAGAGACCCAGTACTTC.

In DNA form, the CDR3 reads TGTGCCACCAGCAGAGATTCTGGGAGTCCAGATACGCAGTATTTT. The encoded protein is CATSRDSGSPDTQYF. The genes are TRBV15 and TRBJ2-3; D is possibly TRBD2 (5 bases). Germline lookup yields CDR1 LNHNV and CDR2 YYDKDF (reference sequence). V dropped 0 bases and J dropped 4 bases, with 11 bases sitting between them. There are 15 residues in the CDR3.